One and the same sample provided the 19 T cell receptor beta chains below, sequenced in a study of shared clonotypes between healthy human individuals. The data were produced by immunoSEQ multiplex PCR, yet TCRdb's version contains in-frame clones alone and is incomplete. Of about 680,000 clones detected, 92% appear once; the ten largest clones hold 24%. CD45RO-negative, CCR7-selected cells formed the naive CD8 fraction, which excluded terminally differentiated effector memory CD45RA+ cells. Sequencing used naive CD8+ T cells sorted from blood. The receptors shown here come from a man aged 25 to 40 in good health.

In DNA form, the CDR3 reads TGTGCCAGCAGCTGGACAGGCTTTGGACTCTACGAGCAGTACTTC. As protein: CASSWTGFGLYEQYF. This chain connects TRBV27 to TRBJ2-7; 7 bases match TRBD1. The CDR3 loop spans 15 amino acids. J lost 3 bases, V lost 6 bases, and 11 bases had no gene match. Germline assignment: CDR1 MNHEY and CDR2 SMNVEV (reference sequence).

This sequence joins TRBV19 and TRBJ2-7; tentatively, D is TRBD2 (5 bases). The CDR3 consists of 14 residues. Germline V gene data show CDR1 as LNHDA and CDR2 as SQIVND (reference sequence). Trimming stripped 8 bases from V and 3 bases from J, with 17 bases between. DNA for the CDR3: TGTGCCAGTGGACCGAGGGCCTTTGACTACGAGCAGTACTTC. Translating it yields CASGPRAFDYEQYF. The whole variable domain, remainder taken from reference TRBV19 and TRBJ2-7, is DGGITQSPKYLFRKEGQNVTLSCEQNLNHDAMYWYRQDPGQGLRLIYYSQIVNDFQKGDIAEGYSVSREKKESFPLTVTSAQKNPTAFYLCASGPRAFDYEQYFGPGTRLTVT.

A word on this clone: At the DNA level, this CDR3 is encoded by other sequences in the same sample as well. V gene TRBV4-1 combines with J gene TRBJ2-7, with D possibly TRBD2 on 5 matching bases. The germline CDR1 and CDR2 sequences are MGHRA and YSYEKL. This CDR3 contains 13 residues. V shed 1 base and J shed 7 bases, with 11 bases lying between them. The CDR3 DNA sequence: TGCGCCAGCAGCCAAGCAAGCGGTTCTGAGCAGTACTTC. Its protein is CASSQASGSEQYF.

This clone was found once. This chain joins TRBV10-3 and TRBJ2-3; D unresolved. Germline loops: CDR1 ENHRY, CDR2 SYGVKD. V was cut by 6 bases and J by 2 bases, with 9 bases left in between. The CDR3 runs 13 residues. In DNA form, the CDR3 reads TGTGCCATCAGCGACGAAAACACAGATACGCAGTATTTT. This sequence encodes CAISDENTDTQYF.

V and J are TRBV27 and TRBJ2-7, with D possibly TRBD2 on 6 matching bases. The V end was cut by 5 bases, the J end by 3 bases, with 17 bases between. Germline V gene data show CDR1 as MNHEY and CDR2 as SMNVEV (reference sequence). The CDR3 runs to 15 residues. The CDR3: CASSPHPGGHYEQYF. The CDR3 region has the DNA TGTGCCAGCAGTCCGCACCCCGGGGGTCACTACGAGCAGTACTTC.

The chain links TRBV10-3 to TRBJ2-1; 7 positions match TRBD1. Per germline, CDR1 ENHRY and CDR2 SYGVKD. This CDR3 has 16 amino acids. Trimming removed 8 bases from V and 4 bases from J; junction bases left unmatched: 14. The CDR3 DNA reads TGTGCCATCCGGTCGGAGACAGGGCTGGTGTACAATGAGCAGTTCTTC. This sequence encodes CAIRSETGLVYNEQFF.

Only one count was recorded for this clone. The chain uses TRBV5-1 and TRBJ2-1, with D maybe TRBD2 (6 bases). The germline V and J ends were trimmed by 4 bases and 0 bases, with 14 bases remaining between them. The germline V gene has CDR1 SGHRS and CDR2 YFSETQ. CDR3 length: 16 residues. The CDR3 loop reads CASSPRDSSSYNEQFF. DNA of the CDR3: TGCGCCAGCAGCCCCCGGGACTCTAGCTCCTACAATGAGCAGTTCTTC.

The gene calls are TRBV6-1 and TRBJ1-5; maybe TRBD1 (6 bases). V lost 8 bases, J lost 7 bases, and 21 bases lay in between. The length of the CDR3 is 15 residues. CDR1 and CDR2 (germline): MNHNS, SASEGT. The chain's CDR3 is CASVELVGGRQPQHF. The CDR3 DNA reads as TGTGCCAGCGTGGAACTAGTCGGGGGCCGGCAGCCCCAGCATTTT.

For this clone: The likely explanation is a read error, given a far larger clone one base away. The J gene is TRBJ2-3, the V gene TRBV6-4; 8 bases fit TRBD1. Germline CDR1 is MRHNA and CDR2 is SNTAGT. The CDR3 contains 14 residues. V shed 6 bases and J 1 base; nucleotides not matched to a gene: 3. DNA of the CDR3: TGTGCCAGCAGCCAACAGGGGGGCACAGATACGCAGTATTTT. Protein sequence: CASSQQGGTDTQYF.

V is TRBV5-1 and J is TRBJ2-2; D remains unclear. The germline V gene has CDR1 SGHRS and CDR2 YFSETQ. V was shortened by 3 bases and J by 3 bases, with 3 bases between the two germline ends. The CDR3 sequence is 12 residues long. CDR3 coding DNA: TGCGCCAGCAGCTATCACACCGGGGAGCTGTTTTTT. Amino acid sequence: CASSYHTGELFF.

In this sample, this clone turned up many times. The identical CDR3 is also encoded by other nucleotide sequences in the sample. V gene TRBV5-1 combines with J gene TRBJ2-7, with D unresolved. Germline V lookup: CDR1 SGHRS, CDR2 YFSETQ. V was cut by 0 bases and J by 6 bases, with 13 bases left in between. The CDR3 is made up of 14 amino acids. The CDR3 sequence is CASSLDWGGFEQYF. The CDR3 nucleotides read TGCGCCAGCAGCTTGGATTGGGGTGGATTCGAGCAGTACTTC.

The chain joins TRBV10-2 to TRBJ2-3; 13 bases map to TRBD2. This CDR3 is built from 16 residues. Trimming removed 4 bases from V and 4 bases from J; junction bases left unmatched: 5. Germline lookup yields CDR1 WSHSY and CDR2 SAAADI. The CDR3 coding sequence is TGCGCCAGCAGTGTTACTAGCGGGAGGGATCCAGATACGCAGTATTTT. Residues: CASSVTSGRDPDTQYF.

V is TRBV6-1 and J is TRBJ2-3; TRBD2 is a possible D gene (6 bases). This CDR3 has 14 residues. Germline V CDR1 and CDR2: MNHNS, SASEGT. Between the trimmed V and J ends, which lost 3 bases and 5 bases, there was a span of 12 bases. The DNA for the CDR3 is TGTGCCAGCAGTGATATGGGGGGTAGAGATACGCAGTATTTT. It is translated as CASSDMGGRDTQYF.

The chain is built from TRBV6-5 and TRBJ1-1, with unresolved D. The length of the CDR3 is 14 residues. V gave up 0 bases and J gave up 0 bases, with 5 bases separating them. Germline V CDR1 and CDR2: MNHEY, SVGAGI. CDR3 region: CASSYSLLNTEAFF. The DNA for the CDR3 is TGTGCCAGCAGTTACTCTTTACTGAACACTGAAGCTTTCTTT.

The chain couples TRBV30 to TRBJ1-5; D is undetermined. V lost 2 bases to trimming and J lost 8 bases, with 13 bases between them. CDR3 size: 13 residues. Per the germline V gene, CDR1 is GTSNPN and CDR2 is SVGIG (reference sequence). DNA for the CDR3: TGTGCCTGGAGTTCGGGGTTTTTTGAGCCCCAGCATTTT. This gives the protein CAWSSGFFEPQHF. The entire variable domain, with the rest obtained from reference TRBV30 and TRBJ1-5, is as follows: SQTIHQWPATLVQPVGSPLSLECTVEGTSNPNLYWYRQAAGRGLQLLFYSVGIGQISSEVPQNLSASRPQDRQFILSSKKLLLSDSGFYLCAWSSGFFEPQHFGDGTRLSIL.

The V call is TRBV4-3, the J call TRBJ2-1; no clear D. The CDR3 spans 13 residues. Germline V gene data show CDR1 as LGHNA and CDR2 as YSLEER. Trimming took off 1 base at V and 7 bases at J, with 8 bases between the two ends. CDR3 sequence: CASSQVFGNEQFF. The CDR3 DNA is TGCGCCAGCAGCCAAGTGTTTGGGAATGAGCAGTTCTTC.

In its sample, this clone was seen once. The J gene is TRBJ2-3, the V gene TRBV28; 8 nucleotides agree with TRBD2. The germline V gene has CDR1 MDHEN and CDR2 SYDVKM. The CDR3 has 18 residues. J gave up 1 base and V 2 bases, and 11 bases lay outside the gene matches. The CDR3 region has the DNA TGTGCCAGCAGTTTAGGGCAGGGGTGGCGGGAGGGCACAGATACGCAGTATTTT. This encodes CASSLGQGWREGTDTQYF. The complete variable domain, with remaining parts taken from reference TRBV28 and TRBJ2-3, reads DVKVTQSSRYLVKRTGEKVFLECVQDMDHENMFWYRQDPGLGLRLIYFSYDVKMKEKGDIPEGYSVSREKKERFSLILESASTNQTSMYLCASSLGQGWREGTDTQYFGPGTRLTVL.

The chain couples TRBV6-1 to TRBJ1-5, with 12 bases lining up with TRBD1. Germline trimming cut 1 base from V and 7 bases from J; bases unmatched to any gene: 5. Per germline, CDR1 MNHNS and CDR2 SASEGT. The CDR3 has 16 amino acids. CDR3 nucleotides: TGTGCCAGCAGTGAAGGGGGACAGGGGGCGCGACAGCCCCAGCATTTT. Translating gives CASSEGGQGARQPQHF.

This clone was picked up a small number of times. V gene TRBV5-1 combines with J gene TRBJ2-5; D uncertain. The CDR3 totals 13 residues. Germline V gene sequence: CDR1 SGHRS, CDR2 YFSETQ. With 0 bases removed from V and 5 bases from J, the gap between germline ends came to 8 bases. CDR3 bases: TGCGCCAGCAGCTTGGACGTACGGGAGACCCAGTACTTC. The encoded protein is CASSLDVRETQYF. The entire variable domain, with the rest obtained from reference TRBV5-1 and TRBJ2-5, is as follows: KAGVTQTPRYLIKTRGQQVTLSCSPISGHRSVSWYQQTPGQGLQFLFEYFSETQRNKGNFPGRFSGRQFSNSRSEMNVSTLELGDSALYLCASSLDVRETQYFGPGTRLLVL.